The clone carrying this T cell receptor (beta chain) has a handful of counts. Its antigen is still unknown. The sample belongs to a study of T cells after yellow fever vaccination. Notes on the study in general: Detected again after the booster were most primary-vaccination clones, at 95% to 98% CD4 and 80% to 90% CD8.

The V end was cut by 0 bases, the J end by 6 bases, with 9 bases between. CDR1 is SGDLS, CDR2 YYNGEE, per germline. There are 13 residues in the CDR3. MiXCR, applied by TCRdb to the 5' RACE reads, yields one record per CDR3 protein. This table holds approximately 550,000 distinct CDR3 sequences, 15% to 20% found once. The chain recombines TRBV9 with TRBJ1-1; D remains unclear. This TCR came from a man younger than 40 who received the YFV17D yellow fever vaccine. Sequences were derived from PBMCs, sampled 15 days after the yellow fever booster vaccination. As DNA, the CDR3 is TGTGCCAGCAGCGTAGTATCAACAGCTGAAGCTTTCTTT. Translating gives CASSVVSTAEAFF.